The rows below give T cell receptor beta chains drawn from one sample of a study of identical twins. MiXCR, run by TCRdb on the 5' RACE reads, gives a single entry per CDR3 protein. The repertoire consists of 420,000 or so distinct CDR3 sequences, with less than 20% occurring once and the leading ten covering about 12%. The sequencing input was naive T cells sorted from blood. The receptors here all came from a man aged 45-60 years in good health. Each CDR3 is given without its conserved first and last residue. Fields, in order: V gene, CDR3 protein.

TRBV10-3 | AIKDRSSTDTQY
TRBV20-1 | SAHSGGSNTGELF
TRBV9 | ASSPHPGKGNQPQH
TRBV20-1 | SAHRDRVNEQY
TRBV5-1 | ASTVAARTDTQY
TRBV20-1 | SARDMRGSLSYNEQF
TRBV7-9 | ASSSGQPPTQY
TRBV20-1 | SAKGYQGNTEAF
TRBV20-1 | SVGTGGMNQPQH
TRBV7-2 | ASSLTLRDTQY
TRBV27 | ASSPLVRPREQY
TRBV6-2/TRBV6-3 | ASSYHGTASNQPQH
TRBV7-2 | ASSPTRGGWQETQY
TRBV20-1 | SGKTGSNSPLH
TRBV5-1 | ASSLGTGLNTNYGYT
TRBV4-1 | ASSQDRTDRYEQY